This T cell receptor (beta chain) is drawn from a study of CD8 T cells in ankylosing spondylitis. Note on this clonotype: As yet, its antigen is unknown.

Study results and caveats: Eight or nine highly homologous variants formed a TCR beta motif that appeared characteristic of ankylosing spondylitis blood.

TCRdb ran MiXCR on the 5' RACE reads and lists one entry per CDR3 protein. The table records 200,000 to 250,000 distinct CDR3 sequences, around 18% of them present only once. V was cut by 6 bases and J by 0 bases, with 11 bases left in between. The CDR3 is 15 residues long. V and J are TRBV12-3 or TRBV12-4 and TRBJ2-2; D may be TRBD1 (6 bases). This TCR came from a male donor with ankylosing spondylitis. Sample: blood, either unsorted or a sorted T cell fraction (not recorded which). The CDR3 region has the DNA TGTGCCAGCAGACCCTGGGACACGAACACCGGGGAGCTGTTTTTT. Protein sequence: CASRPWDTNTGELFF.